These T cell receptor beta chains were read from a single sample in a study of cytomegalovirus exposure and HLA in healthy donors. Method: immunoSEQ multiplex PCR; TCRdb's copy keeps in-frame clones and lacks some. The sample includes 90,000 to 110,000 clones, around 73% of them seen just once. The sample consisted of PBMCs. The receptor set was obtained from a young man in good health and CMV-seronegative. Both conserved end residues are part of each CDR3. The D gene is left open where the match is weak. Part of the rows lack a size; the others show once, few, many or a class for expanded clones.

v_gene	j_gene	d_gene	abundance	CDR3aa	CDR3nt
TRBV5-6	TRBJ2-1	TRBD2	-	CANKAGGLAYNEQFF	TGTGCCAACAAGGCGGGGGGCCTCGCCTACAATGAGCAGTTCTTC
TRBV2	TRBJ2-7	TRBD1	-	CASNPDRAYEQYF	TGTGCCAGCAACCCGGACAGGGCCTACGAGCAGTACTTC
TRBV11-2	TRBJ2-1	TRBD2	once	CASTDTSSGGIYNEQFF	TGTGCCAGCACCGACACCTCTAGCGGGGGGATTTACAATGAGCAGTTCTTC
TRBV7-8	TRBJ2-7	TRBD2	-	CASSFLAGGSSYEQYF	TGTGCCAGCAGCTTTCTAGCGGGAGGTTCTTCATACGAGCAGTACTTC
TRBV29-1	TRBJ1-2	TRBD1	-	CSVEDQGEVYGYTF	TGCAGCGTTGAAGACCAGGGGGAGGTCTATGGCTACACCTTC
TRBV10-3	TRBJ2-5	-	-	CAISDNGGAGQTQYF	TGTGCCATCAGTGACAATGGAGGGGCCGGACAGACCCAGTACTTC
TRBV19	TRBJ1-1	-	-	CASSLGLATEAFF	TGTGCCAGTAGTCTGGGACTGGCCACTGAAGCTTTCTTT
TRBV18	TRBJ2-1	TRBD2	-	CASSPGLAGLHNEQFF	TGTGCCAGCTCACCCGGACTAGCGGGCCTCCACAATGAGCAGTTCTTC
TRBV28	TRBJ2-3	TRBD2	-	CASSLTSADTQYF	TGTGCCAGCAGTTTAACTAGCGCAGATACGCAGTATTTT
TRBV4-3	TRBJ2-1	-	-	CASSQDPSLYNEQFF	TGCGCCAGCAGCCAAGATCCGTCTTTGTACAATGAGCAGTTCTTC
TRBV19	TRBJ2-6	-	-	CASSIHRSGANVLTF	TGTGCCAGTAGTATACACAGGTCTGGGGCCAACGTCCTGACTTTC
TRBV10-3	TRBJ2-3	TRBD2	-	CAISESTGTSGSYTQYF	TGTGCCATCAGTGAGTCGACGGGCACTAGCGGGTCTTATACGCAGTATTTT
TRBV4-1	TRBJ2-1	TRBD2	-	CASSQAGLAGRSYNEQFF	TGCGCCAGCAGCCAAGCCGGTTTAGCGGGTAGGTCCTACAATGAGCAGTTCTTC
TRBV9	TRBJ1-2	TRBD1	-	CASSVAGTDNYGYTF	TGTGCCAGCAGCGTGGCCGGGACAGATAACTATGGCTACACCTTC
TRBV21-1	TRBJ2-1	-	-	CASSKLAEGTGQVYNEQFF	TGTGCCAGCAGCAAATTGGCAGAGGGGACGGGACAGGTGTACAATGAGCAGTTCTTC
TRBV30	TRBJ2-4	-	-	CAWSSEVKNIQYF	TGTGCCTGGAGCTCAGAAGTGAAAAACATTCAGTACTTC
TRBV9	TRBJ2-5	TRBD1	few	CASSVEGAAYETQYF	TGTGCCAGCAGCGTAGAGGGGGCGGCTTATGAGACCCAGTACTTC